One sample yielded the 20 T cell receptor beta chains listed below, sequenced in a study of shared clonotypes between healthy human individuals. Some clones are missing from TCRdb's copy, which holds only in-frame ones; the method was immunoSEQ multiplex PCR. This sample has over a million clones, with roughly 96% found just once. Sequencing used naive CD4+ T cells sorted from blood. This sample's subset: CD45RA+ positively selected. These receptors came from a man aged 25 to 40 in good health.

J is TRBJ1-5 and V is TRBV15; no clear D. This CDR3 region has 17 residues. V lost 2 bases and J 4 bases, leaving 18 bases between the germline ends. Germline CDR1 and CDR2: LNHNV and YYDKDF (reference sequence). The CDR3 sequence is CATSRFSLQKRNQPQHF. The CDR3 bases are TGTGCCACCAGCAGATTTTCATTACAGAAGAGGAATCAGCCCCAGCATTTT.

This chain joins TRBV7-8 and TRBJ2-1; D is perhaps TRBD1 or TRBD2 (6 bases each). The CDR3 sequence is 13 residues long. Germline values: CDR1 SGHVS, CDR2 FQNEAQ. Trimming removed 2 bases from V and 7 bases from J, with 9 bases in between. The CDR3 is CASSLQGRNEQFF. DNA of the CDR3: TGTGCCAGCAGCTTACAGGGGAGGAATGAGCAGTTCTTC.

This chain joins TRBV7-9 and TRBJ2-2, with TRBD1 identical over 8 bases. The V gene end was trimmed by 2 bases and the J gene end by 0 bases; junction bases not matched to a gene: 5. The CDR3 sequence is 17 residues long. Per germline, CDR1 SEHNR and CDR2 FQNEAQ (reference sequence). The CDR3 DNA reads TGTGCCAGCAGCTTACTCGACAGGGGACCGAACACCGGGGAGCTGTTTTTT. Its translation: CASSLLDRGPNTGELFF.

This clone has a single count. V gene TRBV2 combines with J gene TRBJ2-3, with 8 bases matching TRBD2. J gave up 4 bases and V 7 bases, and 4 bases lay outside the gene matches. CDR3 length: 13 amino acids. From germline, CDR1 is SNHLY and CDR2 FYNNEI. The CDR3 nucleotides read TGTGCCAGCAAGAAGCGGGAGTCAGATACGCAGTATTTT. Translation: CASKKRESDTQYF.

The chain joins TRBV5-1 to TRBJ2-7, with D unresolved. Germline V lookup: CDR1 SGHRS, CDR2 YFSETQ. With 2 bases removed from V and 2 bases from J, the gap between germline ends came to 11 bases. This CDR3 has 14 residues. CDR3 sequence reads: CASSFGAETYEQYF. CDR3 in DNA: TGCGCCAGCAGCTTTGGCGCGGAGACCTACGAGCAGTACTTC.

This chain links TRBV5-1 with TRBJ2-3; unclear D gene. Looked up from germline, CDR1 is SGHRS and CDR2 is YFSETQ. V lost 1 base, J lost 4 bases, and 7 bases lay in between. This CDR3 is 13 amino acids long. In DNA, the CDR3 is TGCGCCAGCAGCTTGCTGTGGGCAGATACGCAGTATTTT. The encoded protein is CASSLLWADTQYF.

J is TRBJ2-1 and V is TRBV28, with 8 bases matching TRBD2. With 3 bases clipped from V and 2 bases from J, the junction kept 6 bases outside the gene matches. Germline assignment: CDR1 MDHEN and CDR2 SYDVKM. The CDR3 contains 16 residues. The CDR3 DNA reads as TGTGCCAGCAGTTTGTCTAGCGGGTTCACCTACAATGAGCAGTTCTTC. It is translated as CASSLSSGFTYNEQFF.

The V call is TRBV7-2, the J call TRBJ2-7, with 8 bases fitting TRBD2. This CDR3 spans 14 amino acids. The V segment lost 5 bases and the J segment 4 bases; nucleotides outside the gene matches: 7. CDR1 and CDR2 (germline): SGHTA, FQGNSA. CDR3 sequence reads: CASSPREATYEQYF. CDR3 in DNA: TGTGCCAGCAGCCCGCGGGAGGCCACGTACGAGCAGTACTTC.

The chain's CDR3 is CASSLGDRGEETQYF. CDR3 nucleotide sequence: TGTGCCAGCAGCTTAGGGGACAGGGGAGAAGAGACCCAGTACTTC. The chain is built from TRBV11-3 and TRBJ2-5; 10 bases fit TRBD1. Losses at the gene ends were 1 base for V and 3 bases for J; bases not matched to a gene: 2. Per the germline V gene, CDR1 is SGHNT and CDR2 is YENEEA. CDR3 length: 15 amino acids.

The chain carries TRBV5-1 and TRBJ2-7; 8 bases match TRBD1. This CDR3 contains 13 residues. Losses at the gene ends were 7 bases for V and 1 base for J; bases not matched to a gene: 4. The germline V gene has CDR1 SGHRS and CDR2 YFSETQ. The CDR3 sequence: CASGGQASYEQYF. The CDR3 DNA follows: TGCGCCAGCGGGGGACAGGCATCCTACGAGCAGTACTTC.

The V and J genes are TRBV11-2 and TRBJ1-6, with D perhaps matching TRBD1 (6 bases). V lost 1 base and J 10 bases, leaving 14 bases between the germline ends. In germline, CDR1 is SGHAT, CDR2 FQNNGV. The CDR3 extends over 15 amino acids. CDR3: CASSLALRGGSPLHF. CDR3 DNA sequence: TGTGCCAGCAGCTTAGCTCTCAGGGGAGGCTCACCCCTCCACTTT.

The chain is built from TRBV6-1 and TRBJ2-4, with TRBD1 identical over 7 bases. The CDR3 runs 16 residues. In germline, CDR1 is MNHNS, CDR2 SASEGT. V shed 4 bases and J 8 bases; nucleotides not matched to a gene: 14. The CDR3 loop reads CASSAGTVMALDIQYF. DNA for the CDR3: TGTGCCAGCAGTGCTGGGACAGTCATGGCGCTCGACATTCAGTACTTC.

V is TRBV30 and J is TRBJ1-1; D gene unclear. The V end was cut by 7 bases, the J end by 7 bases, with 10 bases between. The CDR3 loop spans 10 amino acids. Germline V gene sequence: CDR1 GTSNPN, CDR2 SVGIG (reference sequence). CDR3 region: CALSRGEAFF. In nucleotides, the CDR3 is TGTGCCTTAAGCCGGGGTGAAGCTTTCTTT. Full variable domain (rest looked up from reference TRBV30 and TRBJ1-1): SQTIHQWPATLVQPVGSPLSLECTVEGTSNPNLYWYRQAAGRGLQLLFYSVGIGQISSEVPQNLSASRPQDRQFILSSKKLLLSDSGFYLCALSRGEAFFGQGTRLTVV.

The gene calls are TRBV28 and TRBJ1-4; 11 positions agree with TRBD1. The V gene's germline CDR1 is MDHEN and CDR2 SYDVKM. The CDR3 has 15 amino acids. V shed 5 bases and J 7 bases; nucleotides not matched to a gene: 6. The CDR3 reads CASSVNGQGAEKLFF. The CDR3 DNA reads TGTGCCAGCAGTGTCAATGGACAGGGGGCTGAAAAACTGTTTTTT.

The chain employs TRBV27 and TRBJ1-1; D is ambiguous. Germline V gene lookup returns CDR1 MNHEY and CDR2 SMNVEV (reference sequence). Between the trimmed V and J ends, which lost 2 bases and 2 bases, there was a span of 9 bases. The CDR3 covers 14 residues. CDR3 DNA sequence: TGTGCCAGCAGTTTAGAGGTGTCTAACACTGAAGCTTTCTTT. It codes for CASSLEVSNTEAFF.

The rearrangement uses TRBV30 and TRBJ1-4; a weak D match, TRBD1 (6 bases). This CDR3 is built from 15 residues. The V end lost 5 bases, the J end lost 7 bases, and 20 bases lay between the germline ends. Germline CDR1 GTSNPN, CDR2 SVGIG (reference sequence). The CDR3 nucleotides read TGTGCCTGGGGACCAAAAGGACAGAGGAGTGAAAAACTGTTTTTT. This codes for CAWGPKGQRSEKLFF.

The rearrangement uses TRBV10-1 and TRBJ1-2; no definite D call. CDR3 size: 14 residues. Germline-derived CDR1 and CDR2 are WNHNN and SYGVQD (reference sequence). Trimming took 0 bases from V and 5 from J, leaving 10 bases between them. CDR3 bases: TGCGCCAGCAGTGAGTCGCATCCTGGGTATGGCTACACCTTC. It translates to CASSESHPGYGYTF.

The rearrangement joins TRBV27 to TRBJ1-2; TRBD1 matches 9 bases. CDR1 is MNHEY, CDR2 SMNVEV, per germline (reference sequence). J was trimmed by 1 base and V by 6 bases; bases with no gene match: 9. CDR3 length equals 16 residues. Here the CDR3 reads CASSRATDRGNYGYTF. In DNA, the CDR3 is TGTGCCAGCAGCCGGGCGACGGACAGGGGTAACTATGGCTACACCTTC.

This chain joins TRBV5-1 and TRBJ2-1, with no clear D. CDR3 length: 13 residues. The V end lost 3 bases, the J end lost 3 bases, and 7 bases lay between the germline ends. CDR1 is SGHRS and CDR2 is YFSETQ in the germline V gene. In DNA form, the CDR3 reads TGCGCCAGCAGCTCGGACGACTACAATGAGCAGTTCTTC. Its protein is CASSSDDYNEQFF.

V and J are TRBV18 and TRBJ1-5, with D hard to call. Germline CDR1 KGHSH, CDR2 LQKENI. There are 17 residues in the CDR3. V was pared by 4 bases and J by 5 bases, with 21 bases between. In DNA, the CDR3 is TGTGCCAGCTCACGATCAATCGGGGTAGGGATGGATCAGCCCCAGCATTTT. Residues: CASSRSIGVGMDQPQHF.